These 8 T cell receptor beta chains came from one sample sequenced in a study of PD-1 blockade in classical Hodgkin lymphoma. This table comes from immunoSEQ multiplex PCR, and its TCRdb copy is limited to in-frame clones, with some not included. The repertoire holds around 96,000 clones, with roughly 84% as singletons. No patient escaped relapse after autologous stem cell transplantation, and brentuximab vedotin exposure varied. Sequences were derived from peripheral blood mononuclear cells (PBMCs), sampled at baseline. The receptors come from a human donor with classical Hodgkin lymphoma.

This chain joins TRBV6-6 and TRBJ2-7; D might be TRBD1 (5 bases). Germline lookup yields CDR1 MNHNY and CDR2 SVGAGI (reference sequence). There are 14 residues in the CDR3. The ends were cut back, 4 bases at V and 0 bases at J, with 10 bases in the middle. The CDR3 loop is CASSSSGISYEQYF. In DNA form, the CDR3 reads TGTGCCAGCAGTTCGTCAGGGATCTCCTACGAGCAGTACTTC.

CDR3 DNA sequence: TGTGCCCCCCCGGCTAGCGGGGGGGAGACCCAGTACTTC. This encodes CAPPASGGETQYF. The chain uses TRBV19 and TRBJ2-5; TRBD2 aligns across 11 bases. Germline V gene sequence: CDR1 LNHDA, CDR2 SQIVND (reference sequence). The CDR3 extends over 13 amino acids. V lost 11 bases to trimming and J lost 5 bases; unmatched junction nucleotides: 7.

The chain is built from TRBV18 and TRBJ2-3, with 10 bases that match TRBD1. The CDR3 covers 16 residues. J was trimmed by 1 base and V by 3 bases; bases with no gene match: 4. Germline V gene data show CDR1 as KGHSH and CDR2 as LQKENI. CDR3 protein: CASSPPGTGGTDTQYF. CDR3 bases: TGTGCCAGCTCACCTCCCGGGACAGGGGGCACAGATACGCAGTATTTT.

The chain joins TRBV4-2 to TRBJ1-2; 8 nucleotides match TRBD1. Germline lookup yields CDR1 LGHNA and CDR2 YNFKEQ. The length of the CDR3 is 13 residues. V trimming: 1 base; J trimming: 5 bases; junction bases outside the gene matches: 0. CDR3 residues: CASSQGTGYGYTF. The CDR3 DNA reads as TGTGCCAGCAGCCAAGGGACAGGGTATGGCTACACCTTC.

DNA for the CDR3: TGTGCCAGCAGCTTAGATTACTACGAGCAGTACTTC. Its translation is CASSLDYYEQYF. V is TRBV7-2 and J is TRBJ2-7; D is uncertain. Germline CDR1 is SGHTA and CDR2 is FQGNSA. This CDR3 spans 12 amino acids. Trimming removed 1 base at V and 3 bases at J, with 4 bases between.

The chain links TRBV11-1 to TRBJ1-2, with 9 positions matching TRBD1. The germline CDR1 and CDR2 sequences are SGHAT and FQDESV (reference sequence). V gave up 5 bases and J gave up 4 bases; unmatched junction bases: 8. The CDR3 is 15 amino acids. The CDR3 here is CASSLTGGAGYGYTF. In DNA, the CDR3 is TGTGCCAGCAGCCTCACAGGGGGCGCCGGCTATGGCTACACCTTC.

This clone appeared a few times. V gene TRBV2 combines with J gene TRBJ1-1; tentatively, D is TRBD1 (6 bases). V was clipped by 6 bases and J by 11 bases, with 19 bases between them. This CDR3 comprises 13 residues. In germline, CDR1 is SNHLY, CDR2 FYNNEI. CDR3 residues: CASRESSQGRAFF. Here the CDR3 DNA reads TGTGCCAGCAGGGAATCTTCACAGGGAAGGGCTTTCTTT.

This chain uses TRBV5-4 with TRBJ2-5; D is unclear. CDR1 is SGHNT, CDR2 YYREEE, per germline (reference sequence). The CDR3 consists of 14 residues. V was shortened by 0 bases and J by 7 bases, with 13 bases between the two germline ends. CDR3 sequence: CASSLERGRRTQYF. CDR3 nucleotide sequence: TGTGCCAGCAGCTTGGAGCGAGGCCGGCGGACCCAGTACTTC.